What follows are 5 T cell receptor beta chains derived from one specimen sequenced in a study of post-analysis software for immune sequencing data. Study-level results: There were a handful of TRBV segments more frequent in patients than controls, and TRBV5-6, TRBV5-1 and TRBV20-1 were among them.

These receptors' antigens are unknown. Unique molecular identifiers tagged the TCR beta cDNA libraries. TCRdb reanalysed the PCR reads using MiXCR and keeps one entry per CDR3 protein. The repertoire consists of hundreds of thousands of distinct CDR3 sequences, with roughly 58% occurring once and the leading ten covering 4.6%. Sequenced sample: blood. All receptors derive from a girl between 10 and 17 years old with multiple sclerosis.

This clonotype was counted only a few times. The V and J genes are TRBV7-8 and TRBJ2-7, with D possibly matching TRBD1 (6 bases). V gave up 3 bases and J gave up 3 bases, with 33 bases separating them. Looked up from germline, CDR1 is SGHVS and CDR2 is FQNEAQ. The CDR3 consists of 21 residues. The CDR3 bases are TGTGCCAGCAGCTTTGCCGTCCGGGGCAGGGGCCACGAGAGCGACGGCTACGAGCAGTACTTC. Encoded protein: CASSFAVRGRGHESDGYEQYF.

CDR3 in DNA: TGCAGCGTTGAAGTTGCGGCACCCGGGCAGTTCTTC. This encodes CSVEVAAPGQFF. The chain links TRBV29-1 to TRBJ2-1; D remains unclear. CDR1 and CDR2 (germline): SQVTM, ANQGSEA. With 1 base removed from V and 12 bases from J, the gap between germline ends came to 13 bases. The CDR3 runs to 12 residues.

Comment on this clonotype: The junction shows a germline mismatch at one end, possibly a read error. CDR3 region: CSARDGGVSYEQHF. The CDR3 bases are TGCAGTGCTAGAGATGGGGGCGTCTCCTACGAGCAGCACTTC. This chain connects TRBV20-1 to TRBJ2-7; perhaps TRBD1 as D (6 bases). The CDR3 runs to 14 residues. Germline V gene lookup returns CDR1 DFQATT and CDR2 SNEGSKA (reference sequence).

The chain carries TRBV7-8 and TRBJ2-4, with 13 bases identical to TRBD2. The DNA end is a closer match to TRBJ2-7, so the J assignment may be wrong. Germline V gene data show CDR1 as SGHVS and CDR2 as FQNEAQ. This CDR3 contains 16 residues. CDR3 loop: CASSPGLAGDPYEQYF. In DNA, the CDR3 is TGTGCCAGCAGCCCCGGACTAGCGGGAGACCCCTACGAGCAGTACTTC.

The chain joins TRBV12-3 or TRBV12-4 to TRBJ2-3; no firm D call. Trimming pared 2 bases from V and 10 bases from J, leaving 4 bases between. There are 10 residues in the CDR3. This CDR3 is CASSLSAQYF. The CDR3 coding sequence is TGTGCCAGCAGTTTAAGTGCGCAGTATTTT.